One and the same sample provided the 27 T cell receptor beta chains below, sequenced in a study of OX40 agonist ivuxolimab in advanced cancers. This table comes from immunoSEQ multiplex PCR, and its TCRdb copy is limited to in-frame clones, with some not included. The sample has around 69,000 clones, approximately 86% seen once. Sample: CD4+ or CD8+ T cells sorted from blood, taken in a trial of the OX40 agonist ivuxolimab. These receptors were taken from an adult with an advanced solid tumor such as melanoma, head and neck, liver or kidney cancer.

Regarding this clone: Other DNA sequences of this sample code for an identical CDR3. V gene TRBV4-1 combines with J gene TRBJ2-2; TRBD2 is a possible D gene (5 bases). Trimming pared 4 bases from V and 5 bases from J, leaving 11 bases between. Germline CDR1 is MGHRA and CDR2 is YSYEKL. CDR3 length: 14 residues. CDR3 nucleotides: TGCGCCAGCAGCCCATTGGGGAGAACCGGGGAGCTGTTTTTT. Its translation: CASSPLGRTGELFF.

V is TRBV2 and J is TRBJ2-1; perhaps TRBD2 as D (5 bases). CDR3 length: 16 residues. Germline V gene lookup returns CDR1 SNHLY and CDR2 FYNNEI. The V end was cut by 4 bases, the J end by 7 bases, with 20 bases between. The CDR3 is CASSGQPGKKKNEQFF. CDR3 DNA sequence: TGTGCCAGCAGTGGACAACCGGGAAAGAAGAAGAATGAGCAGTTCTTC.

In this sample, this clone turned up once. The chain combines TRBV28 with TRBJ1-3, with unresolved D. Per the germline V gene, CDR1 is MDHEN and CDR2 is SYDVKM. Deletions cut 6 bases from V and 4 bases from J, with 7 bases between. The length of the CDR3 is 12 residues. Here the CDR3 DNA reads TGTGCCAGCAGGGAGGCGGGAAACACCATATATTTT. It encodes CASREAGNTIYF.

The chain has TRBV18 and TRBJ2-7; 15 bases are a match to TRBD2. V dropped 5 bases and J dropped 1; count of bases not matched to a gene: 0. Germline lookup yields CDR1 KGHSH and CDR2 LQKENI. CDR3 length: 15 residues. The CDR3 bases are TGTGCCAGCTCAGGACTAGCGGGGGGGTCCTACGAGCAGTACGTC. Protein product: CASSGLAGGSYEQYV.

This clone came up a few times. This sequence joins TRBV28 and TRBJ2-5; 10 nucleotides agree with TRBD2. There are 14 residues in the CDR3. Germline CDR1 is MDHEN and CDR2 is SYDVKM. V shed 5 bases and J 3 bases; nucleotides not matched to a gene: 3. Written as DNA, the CDR3 is TGTGCCAGCAGTAGAACTAGCGGGGAAGAGACCCAGTACTTC. It encodes CASSRTSGEETQYF.

This chain links TRBV4-1 with TRBJ1-3; the D gene is possibly TRBD1 (5 bases). The V end lost 4 bases, the J end lost 7 bases, and 14 bases lay between the germline ends. Germline V lookup: CDR1 MGHRA, CDR2 YSYEKL. This CDR3 has 14 residues. The CDR3 loop reads CASSPSSGGNTIYF. DNA of the CDR3: TGCGCCAGCAGCCCCTCCTCCGGGGGGAACACCATATATTTT.

This chain connects TRBV6-5 to TRBJ2-1; unclear D gene. With 4 bases removed from V and 3 bases from J, the gap between germline ends came to 13 bases. The CDR3 extends over 15 amino acids. Per germline, CDR1 MNHEY and CDR2 SVGAGI. The CDR3 nucleotides read TGTGCCAGCAGTTCGGAGTGGGGTAACTACAATGAGCAGTTCTTC. This sequence encodes CASSSEWGNYNEQFF.

The J gene is TRBJ1-4, the V gene TRBV28, with D unresolved. From germline, CDR1 is MDHEN and CDR2 SYDVKM. Deletions cut 4 bases from V and 0 bases from J, with 9 bases between. The CDR3 is 15 residues long. The CDR3 region has the DNA TGTGCCAGCAGTTACATCGGGGCAACTAATGAAAAACTGTTTTTT. This translates into CASSYIGATNEKLFF.

The CDR3 DNA reads TGTGCCAGCAGTGTCCCTGATTTTGGTGTAGATACGCAGTATTTT. Translating gives CASSVPDFGVDTQYF. The chain links TRBV28 to TRBJ2-3; no definite D call. Germline V gene lookup returns CDR1 MDHEN and CDR2 SYDVKM. This CDR3 is 15 amino acids long. Trimming cost V 5 bases and J 5 bases, with 17 bases left between them.

The gene calls are TRBV4-3 and TRBJ2-3; 7 bases are a match to TRBD1. Germline V gene data show CDR1 as LGHNA and CDR2 as YSLEER. The V and J ends lost 0 bases and 5 bases, in that order; junction bases with no gene match: 8. The CDR3 is made up of 16 amino acids. The CDR3 region has the DNA TGCGCCAGCAGCCAAGAAGGCACAGGGGCGGGAGATACGCAGTATTTT. Its translation: CASSQEGTGAGDTQYF.

The chain links TRBV18 to TRBJ1-6, with D hard to call. V was cut by 1 base and J by 13 bases, with 17 bases left in between. This CDR3 has 15 amino acids. Germline V gene lookup returns CDR1 KGHSH and CDR2 LQKENI. The CDR3 spells CASSPRETPSNPLHF. The CDR3 bases are TGTGCCAGCTCACCACGGGAGACTCCGTCAAATCCCCTCCACTTT.

The chain is built from TRBV5-1 and TRBJ2-6; no reliable D call. V dropped 4 bases and J dropped 0 bases, with 8 bases sitting between them. CDR1 and CDR2 (germline): SGHRS, YFSETQ. The CDR3 length is 15 residues. CDR3 in DNA: TGCGCCAGCAGCGAAGAAGGCTCTGGGGCCAACGTCCTGACTTTC. The encoded protein is CASSEEGSGANVLTF. The entire variable domain, with the rest obtained from reference TRBV5-1 and TRBJ2-6, is as follows: KAGVTQTPRYLIKTRGQQVTLSCSPISGHRSVSWYQQTPGQGLQFLFEYFSETQRNKGNFPGRFSGRQFSNSRSEMNVSTLELGDSALYLCASSEEGSGANVLTFGAGSRLTVL.

The chain carries TRBV7-3 and TRBJ1-6, with D hard to call. Trimming left V 5 bases short and J 8 bases short, with 13 bases between. Germline V gene sequence: CDR1 SGHTA, CDR2 FQGTGA. The CDR3 contains 14 residues. The CDR3 sequence: CASSPADLHSPLHF. CDR3 bases: TGTGCCAGCAGCCCAGCGGACCTGCATTCACCCCTCCACTTT.

The V and J genes are TRBV6-5 and TRBJ2-1, with 9 bases fitting TRBD2. The ends lost 0 bases at V and 9 bases at J; junction bases unmatched: 6. In germline, CDR1 is MNHEY, CDR2 SVGAGI. CDR3 size: 15 residues. The CDR3 spells CASSYSASGESEQFF. The CDR3 DNA is TGTGCCAGCAGTTACTCGGCTAGCGGGGAAAGTGAGCAGTTCTTC.

The chain links TRBV7-6 to TRBJ2-3, with 10 bases lining up with TRBD2. The CDR3 covers 15 residues. Trimming cost V 5 bases and J 1 base; bases outside gene matches: 3. From germline, CDR1 is SGHVS and CDR2 FNYEAQ. CDR3 loop: CASSLGTSGTDTQYF. The CDR3 DNA is TGTGCCAGCAGCCTAGGGACTAGCGGCACAGATACGCAGTATTTT.

This clone was seen only once. The chain recombines TRBV5-4 with TRBJ1-1; D is unclear. The CDR3 consists of 13 residues. V was trimmed by 0 bases and J by 5 bases, leaving 8 bases between them. CDR1 is SGHNT and CDR2 is YYREEE in the germline V gene (reference sequence). The DNA of the CDR3 is TGTGCCAGCAGCTTGGAGCGTGGGACTGAAGCTTTCTTT. This gives the protein CASSLERGTEAFF.

The V gene is TRBV7-2, the J gene TRBJ2-2; D possibly corresponds to TRBD2 (6 bases). The CDR3 has 15 amino acids. CDR1 is SGHTA and CDR2 is FQGNSA in the germline V gene. Trimming pared 5 bases from V and 5 bases from J, leaving 15 bases between. CDR3 coding DNA: TGTGCCAGCAGCGCCCGGGACTTAACGACCGGGGAGCTGTTTTTT. This translates into CASSARDLTTGELFF.

The V call is TRBV28, the J call TRBJ2-5; tentatively, D is TRBD1 (5 bases). The J call is uncertain, as TRBJ2-7 better fits the DNA end. Germline-derived CDR1 and CDR2 are MDHEN and SYDVKM. The CDR3 totals 14 residues. The CDR3 region has the DNA TGTGCCAGCAGTTTTGTGACAGTCTCCTACGAGCAGTACTTC. This sequence encodes CASSFVTVSYEQYF.

The chain links TRBV2 to TRBJ2-2; a possible D gene is TRBD2 (7 bases). Trimming took 7 bases from V and 7 from J, leaving 13 bases between them. The CDR3 consists of 13 residues. Per the germline V gene, CDR1 is SNHLY and CDR2 is FYNNEI. The CDR3 region is CASNGGLDGELFF. In nucleotides, the CDR3 is TGTGCCAGCAACGGGGGGCTGGACGGGGAGCTGTTTTTT.

This sequence joins TRBV5-1 and TRBJ1-1, with TRBD1 as a possible D gene (5 bases). V was shortened by 4 bases and J by 1 base, with 11 bases between the two germline ends. Looked up from germline, CDR1 is SGHRS and CDR2 is YFSETQ. The CDR3 totals 14 residues. CDR3 in DNA: TGCGCCAGCAGCCGGGGACTGCAGAACACTGAAGCTTTCTTT. Residues: CASSRGLQNTEAFF.

The CDR3 DNA is TGTGCCAGCTCACGGACCGACAAGGAGTCCTACGAGCAGTACTTC. Its translation: CASSRTDKESYEQYF. The chain recombines TRBV18 with TRBJ2-7; D remains ambiguous. Trimming left V 4 bases short and J 1 base short, with 14 bases between. The germline gives CDR1 KGHSH, CDR2 LQKENI. The CDR3 has 15 residues.

The table lists this clone with a few counts. The V and J genes are TRBV7-9 and TRBJ1-6; D is unclear. Germline V gene data show CDR1 as SEHNR and CDR2 as FQNEAQ (reference sequence). The CDR3 runs 14 residues. V lost 2 bases and J lost 5, with 7 bases in between. DNA for the CDR3: TGTGCCAGCAGCTTAATGGCAAATAATTCACCCCTCCACTTT. It encodes CASSLMANNSPLHF.

The V gene is TRBV2, the J gene TRBJ1-6; D unclear. V lost 4 bases, J lost 11 bases, and 9 bases lay in between. There are 12 residues in the CDR3. Looked up from germline, CDR1 is SNHLY and CDR2 is FYNNEI. CDR3: CASSGTSPPLHF. The CDR3, as DNA: TGTGCCAGCAGTGGGACGTCACCACCCCTCCACTTT. Complete variable domain (other parts from reference TRBV2 and TRBJ1-6): EPEVTQTPSHQVTQMGQEVILRCVPISNHLYFYWYRQILGQKVEFLVSFYNNEISEKSEIFDDQFSVERPDGSNFTLKIRSTKLEDSAMYFCASSGTSPPLHFGNGTRLTVT.

V usage is TRBV2 and J usage is TRBJ2-2, with TRBD1 matching over 10 bases. The CDR3 runs to 14 residues. Trimming cost V 5 bases and J 5 bases; bases outside gene matches: 2. The V gene's germline CDR1 is SNHLY and CDR2 FYNNEI. The CDR3 DNA sequence: TGTGCCAGCAGTCGGGACAGGGGTACCGGGGAGCTGTTTTTT. It translates to CASSRDRGTGELFF.

V usage is TRBV6-5 and J usage is TRBJ2-4, with 8 bases lining up with TRBD1. V shed 5 bases and J 7 bases; nucleotides not matched to a gene: 7. Looked up from germline, CDR1 is MNHEY and CDR2 is SVGAGI. This CDR3 has 14 amino acids. The CDR3 loop is CASSPGGAANIQYF. CDR3 nucleotide sequence: TGTGCCAGCAGTCCAGGGGGCGCGGCGAACATTCAGTACTTC.

The rearrangement joins TRBV19 to TRBJ2-3, with D possibly matching TRBD1 (6 bases). There are 15 residues in the CDR3. Germline loops: CDR1 LNHDA, CDR2 SQIVND (reference sequence). V lost 7 bases to trimming and J lost 0 bases, with 14 bases between them. CDR3: CASTQRGQSTDTQYF. The CDR3 DNA reads as TGTGCCAGTACACAACGAGGACAGAGCACAGATACGCAGTATTTT.

This clone was counted between two and nine times. Other nucleotide sequences in the sample specify the same CDR3. The rearrangement links TRBV7-2 to TRBJ1-1, with D perhaps matching TRBD1 (6 bases). Per the germline V gene, CDR1 is SGHTA and CDR2 is FQGNSA. This CDR3 is 16 amino acids long. Between the trimmed V and J ends, which lost 2 bases and 1 base, there was a span of 14 bases. The CDR3: CASSLRTGRGNTEAFF. DNA for the CDR3: TGTGCCAGCAGCTTACGAACAGGGAGGGGGAACACTGAAGCTTTCTTT.